This is a list of T cell receptor beta chains from one sample in a study of OX40 agonist ivuxolimab in advanced cancers. Profiling relied on immunoSEQ multiplex PCR, and the TCRdb table lists in-frame clones only, not all of them. The sample lists 50,000 to 65,000 clones, about 86% occurring once. The material was CD4+ or CD8+ T cells sorted from blood, obtained in a trial of the OX40 agonist ivuxolimab. These receptors all stem from an adult with an advanced solid tumor such as melanoma, head and neck, liver or kidney cancer. Each CDR3 is given with its conserved first and last residue. A D gene is named only where the DNA matches it firmly. A row's size may be missing; if present it is once, few, many or a size class.

j_gene | v_gene | abundance | d_gene | CDR3aa | CDR3nt
TRBJ2-7 | TRBV28 | - | - | CASKEHTTYEQYF | TGTGCCAGCAAAGAACATACCACCTACGAGCAGTACTTC
TRBJ1-2 | TRBV6-5 | - | - | CASKQNYGYTF | TGTGCCAGCAAACAGAACTATGGCTACACCTTC
TRBJ2-5 | TRBV6-5 | - | TRBD1 | CASSYSTGGGKETQYF | TGTGCCAGCAGTTACTCGACAGGGGGGGGTAAGGAGACCCAGTACTTC
TRBJ2-7 | TRBV7-2 | once | TRBD1 | CASSTGSGQGVEQYF | TGTGCCAGCAGCACCGGTTCGGGACAGGGGGTCGAGCAGTACTTC
TRBJ1-1 | TRBV30 | few | - | CAWSAGPGSEAFF | TGTGCCTGGAGTGCGGGCCCGGGGTCTGAAGCTTTCTTT
TRBJ2-3 | TRBV7-9 | - | - | CASSPGADTQYF | TGTGCCAGCAGCCCCGGCGCAGATACGCAGTATTTT
TRBJ2-1 | TRBV29-1 | few | - | CSARTGYEQFF | TGCAGCGCTCGAACAGGGTATGAGCAGTTCTTC
TRBJ1-6 | TRBV6-5 | - | - | CASSSGPSNSPLHF | TGTGCCAGCAGTTCTGGGCCCAGTAATTCACCCCTCCACTTT
TRBJ1-3 | TRBV7-2 | - | - | CASSPRQAFGNTIYF | TGTGCCAGCAGCCCAAGGCAGGCGTTTGGAAACACCATATATTTT
TRBJ2-5 | TRBV28 | - | - | CASIQRETQYF | TGTGCCAGCATTCAGAGAGAGACCCAGTACTTC
TRBJ2-1 | TRBV4-2 | - | TRBD2 | CASSQDGTSGASAYNEQFF | TGTGCCAGCAGCCAAGATGGGACTAGCGGGGCTTCAGCCTACAATGAGCAGTTCTTC
TRBJ1-1 | TRBV28 | - | - | CASSAGSREAFF | TGTGCCAGCAGTGCAGGGTCCCGGGAAGCTTTCTTT
TRBJ2-3 | TRBV29-1 | - | TRBD2 | CSWGLAGSTDTQYF | TGCAGCTGGGGGCTAGCGGGGTCCACAGATACGCAGTATTTT
TRBJ2-3 | TRBV5-1 | - | TRBD1 | CASSLMGDRASTDTQYF | TGCGCCAGCAGCTTGATGGGGGACAGGGCTTCCACAGATACGCAGTATTTT
TRBJ1-1 | TRBV27 | - | - | CASSLSWGPLNTEAFF | TGTGCCAGCAGTTTATCCTGGGGGCCGCTGAACACTGAAGCTTTCTTT